This TCR beta chain was captured in a study of regulatory T cells in long-lasting Graves disease. Turning to the study itself: Over-5-year antithyroid drug use with positive TSH receptor antibodies defined persistent Graves' disease in the study.

Broader study findings: Analyses excluded thyroid tissue, covering peripheral blood alone.

Only a few counts were recorded for this clonotype. Antigen unknown. CDR3 regions were amplified by Arm-PCR using iRepertoire HTBI primers to build TCR beta libraries. TCRdb re-called the multiplex PCR reads with MiXCR, one entry per CDR3 protein. The data contain about 400,000 distinct CDR3 sequences, less than 25% of them singletons. Regarding time point: persistent/refractory GD, antithyroid drugs over 5 years with positive TRAb. RNA isolated from PBMCs was used to make the TCR library. Diagnosis followed American Thyroid Association guidelines for Graves' disease. The EDTA tubes were filled with about 9 milliliters of drawn peripheral blood. Germline assignment: CDR1 SGHRS and CDR2 YFSETQ. The CDR3 covers 16 residues.

This TCR came from a female donor with Graves disease. The chain is built from TRBV5-1 and TRBJ2-1; 9 bases match TRBD2. With the DNA end fitting TRBJ2-5 better, the J assignment may be wrong. This specimen was peripheral blood mononuclear cells (PBMCs), taken when the disease was refractory, from a patient treated with antithyroid drugs. CDR3 in DNA: TGCGCCAGCAGCTTGAGGGCTAGCGGGACGCAAGAGACCCAGTACTTC. Residues: CASSLRASGTQETQYF.